Listed below are T cell receptor beta chains from one sample, sequenced in a study of T cell responses to AZD1222 COVID-19 vaccine. Some clones are missing from TCRdb's copy, which holds only in-frame ones; the method was immunoSEQ multiplex PCR. The table has about 140,000 clones, 91% seen once. This specimen consisted of peripheral blood, obtained 28 days after the second AZD1222 dose. The receptors stem from an adult who received the AZD1222 COVID-19 vaccine. The CDR3 runs from the conserved cysteine through the conserved F or W. The order of the fields is D gene, clone size, J gene, V gene, CDR3 DNA, CDR3 protein. A D gene is named only where the DNA matches it firmly. Clone size is stated in some rows and not others, as once, few, many or a class when expanded.

>TRBD2|.|TRBJ2-1|TRBV28
TGTGCCAGCAGCGGACTAGGGGCTCGAGGCTACAATGAGCAGTTCTTC
CASSGLGARGYNEQFF
>.|.|TRBJ1-4|TRBV5-1
TGCGCCAGCAGCTTGAGAGGGTTGTCAACTAATGAAAAACTGTTTTTT
CASSLRGLSTNEKLFF
>.|.|TRBJ1-3|TRBV29-1
TGCAGCGTTGCGGGGACCTCTGGAAACACCATATATTTT
CSVAGTSGNTIYF
>.|.|TRBJ1-2|TRBV7-2
TGTGCCAGCAGCTTAACAGGGTCTAACTATGGCTACACCTTC
CASSLTGSNYGYTF
>.|.|TRBJ1-5|TRBV19
TGTGCCAGTAGGGGGACAAACTTCATCAATCAGCCCCAGCATTTT
CASRGTNFINQPQHF
>.|.|TRBJ2-2|TRBV24-1
TGTGCCACCAGTGATTCGGCGGCTCCAGGGTACACCGGGGAGCTGTTTTTT
CATSDSAAPGYTGELFF
>.|once|TRBJ1-5|TRBV5-8
TGTGCCAGCAGCTCAGGACAGCATAGCAATCAGCCCCAGCATTTT
CASSSGQHSNQPQHF
>.|.|TRBJ2-3|TRBV6-5
TGTGCCACCCTAGGGGGAGCGGGCACAGATACGCAGTATTTT
CATLGGAGTDTQYF
>.|.|TRBJ1-4|TRBV28
TGTGCCAGCAGTAAGGCGGGCCGTGTAGTACAGGAAAAACTGTTTTTT
CASSKAGRVVQEKLFF
>.|.|TRBJ1-1|TRBV27
TGTGCCAGCAGTCACGGACCCCTAGGGAACACTGAAGCTTTCTTT
CASSHGPLGNTEAFF
>TRBD1|.|TRBJ1-1|TRBV2
TGTGCCAGCACCCGACAGGGGATCCTGAACACTGAAGCTTTCTTT
CASTRQGILNTEAFF
>TRBD1|.|TRBJ1-6|TRBV27
TGTGCCAGCAGTTTATCGGGTACAGGGGTCGGTTCACCCCTCCACTTT
CASSLSGTGVGSPLHF
>.|.|TRBJ2-5|TRBV11-2
TGTGCCAGCAGCTTGCAGTCCGGGGAAGAGACCCAGTACTTC
CASSLQSGEETQYF
>TRBD1|.|TRBJ1-5|TRBV5-6
TGTGCCAGCAGCGCGGACAGGGGGCTTCGCGGTCAGCCCCAGCATTTT
CASSADRGLRGQPQHF
>TRBD1|.|TRBJ1-5|TRBV9
TGTGCCAGCAGCGCCGGGACAGGGAACAATCAGCCCCAGCATTTT
CASSAGTGNNQPQHF
>TRBD1|once|TRBJ1-2|TRBV28
TGTGCCAGCAGTTTACTCCGACAGGGACGAATCACCTTC
CASSLLRQGRITF